The 26 T cell receptor beta chains given below trace back to one sample, sequenced in a study of spatial heterogeneity in lung cancer. MiXCR was run by TCRdb on the 5' RACE reads, yielding one entry per CDR3 protein. The sample has roughly 28,000 distinct CDR3 sequences; about 7% are singletons. Overall study results and limits: Higher tumor mutation counts went along with higher counts of expanded intratumoral alpha and beta TCRs.

Their cognate antigens are unknown. Stated time point: sample taken at primary tumor resection. The source material was lung tumor tissue, sampled at surgery. The receptors derive from a male donor with early-stage non-small cell lung cancer.

This clonotype was found many times. The chain combines TRBV6-6 with TRBJ1-1, with D possibly matching TRBD1 (6 bases). The CDR3 runs to 16 residues. Deletions cut 8 bases from V and 3 bases from J, with 22 bases between. CDR1 is MNHNY, CDR2 SVGAGI, per germline (reference sequence). The DNA for the CDR3 is TGTGCCAGCCGGGGGGCATTTACCGCGAAGGACACTGAAGCTTTCTTT. It translates to CASRGAFTAKDTEAFF.

This clonotype appeared many times. The chain employs TRBV6-5 and TRBJ2-1; weak D call: TRBD1 (5 bases). Germline CDR1 MNHEY, CDR2 SVGAGI. The ends were cut back, 2 bases at V and 4 bases at J, with 12 bases in the middle. The CDR3 is 15 amino acids. DNA of the CDR3: TGTGCCAGCAGTTACGTTACAGGCACTTACAATGAGCAGTTCTTC. This codes for CASSYVTGTYNEQFF.

This clonotype appeared many times. The chain has TRBV7-6 and TRBJ2-5; D not certain. There are 11 residues in the CDR3. Germline-derived CDR1 and CDR2 are SGHVS and FNYEAQ. Trimming cost V 3 bases and J 4 bases, with 3 bases left between them. CDR3: CASSFGETQYF. Here the CDR3 DNA reads TGTGCCAGCAGCTTTGGAGAGACCCAGTACTTC.

At least ten counts were recorded for this clonotype. The chain has TRBV2 and TRBJ1-1; no firm D call. The CDR3 loop spans 15 amino acids. Germline V gene data show CDR1 as SNHLY and CDR2 as FYNNEI. V lost 4 bases and J lost 6, with 18 bases in between. CDR3 protein: CASSGGTQQYAEAFF. Written as DNA, the CDR3 is TGTGCCAGCAGTGGGGGAACACAACAGTACGCTGAAGCTTTCTTT. Filled out from reference TRBV2 and TRBJ1-1, the complete variable domain reads EPEVTQTPSHQVTQMGQEVILRCVPISNHLYFYWYRQILGQKVEFLVSFYNNEISEKSEIFDDQFSVERPDGSNFTLKIRSTKLEDSAMYFCASSGGTQQYAEAFFGQGTRLTVV.

The table lists this clonotype with many counts. The rearrangement joins TRBV24-1 to TRBJ2-7, with D perhaps matching TRBD1 or TRBD2 (6 bases each). V dropped 3 bases and J dropped 3 bases, with 17 bases sitting between them. Germline lookup yields CDR1 KGHDR and CDR2 SFDVKD. The length of the CDR3 is 16 residues. CDR3 in amino acids: CATSDPIGGSLYEQYF. DNA of the CDR3: TGTGCCACCAGTGATCCCATCGGGGGCTCGCTCTACGAGCAGTACTTC.

This clonotype was seen many times. The chain joins TRBV2 to TRBJ2-4, with 9 positions matching TRBD2. CDR1 is SNHLY and CDR2 is FYNNEI in the germline V gene. After removal of 6 bases from V and 9 bases from J, the junction contained 3 bases not matched to a gene. The CDR3 sequence is 12 residues long. In DNA form, the CDR3 reads TGTGCCAGCAGGCGGGAGGGGGGCATTCAGTACTTC. Its protein product is CASRREGGIQYF. Combining the CDR3 with reference TRBV2 and TRBJ2-4 gives the whole variable domain EPEVTQTPSHQVTQMGQEVILRCVPISNHLYFYWYRQILGQKVEFLVSFYNNEISEKSEIFDDQFSVERPDGSNFTLKIRSTKLEDSAMYFCASRREGGIQYFGAGTRLSVL.

This clonotype was seen at least ten times. V usage is TRBV29-1 and J usage is TRBJ2-3; TRBD1 agrees at 7 bases. This CDR3 is 14 amino acids long. Germline V lookup: CDR1 SQVTM, CDR2 ANQGSEA. The V segment lost 0 bases and the J segment 4 bases; nucleotides outside the gene matches: 4. CDR3 sequence reads: CSVEERGGADTQYF. The CDR3, as DNA: TGCAGCGTTGAAGAACGAGGGGGCGCAGATACGCAGTATTTT.

This clonotype was detected many times. The rearrangement links TRBV5-1 to TRBJ2-5; D possibly corresponds to TRBD1 (5 bases). This CDR3 has 16 residues. Germline values: CDR1 SGHRS, CDR2 YFSETQ. V gave up 4 bases and J gave up 4 bases, with 20 bases separating them. This CDR3 is CASSRQTAIKRETQYF. CDR3 sequence (DNA): TGCGCCAGCAGCCGGCAGACAGCTATAAAGAGAGAGACCCAGTACTTC.

The V call is TRBV6-2 or TRBV6-3, the J call TRBJ2-5, with TRBD2 matching over 12 bases. The V and J ends lost 7 bases and 1 base, in that order; junction bases with no gene match: 4. The CDR3 extends over 15 amino acids. Germline V gene data show CDR1 as MNHEY and CDR2 as SVGEGT. The CDR3 region has the DNA TGTGCCAGCAAGTCACTAGCGGGGGGCCAAGAGACCCAGTACTTC. Protein: CASKSLAGGQETQYF.

This clonotype has ten or more counts. J is TRBJ1-5 and V is TRBV7-2, with 7 bases lining up with TRBD1. The CDR3 sequence is 13 residues long. Germline CDR1 is SGHTA and CDR2 is FQGNSA. V gave up 3 bases and J gave up 6 bases; unmatched junction bases: 2. CDR3 in DNA: TGTGCCAGCAGCTTTCAGGGGGGTCAGCCCCAGCATTTT. This gives the protein CASSFQGGQPQHF.

This chain connects TRBV6-6 to TRBJ2-3, with D tentatively TRBD2 (6 bases). CDR3 length: 15 amino acids. V was pared by 4 bases and J by 7 bases, with 18 bases between. The germline V gene encodes CDR1 MNHNY and CDR2 SVGAGI (reference sequence). The CDR3 DNA reads as TGTGCCAGCAGTTCCGGGACTTGGGGGAGGAATACGCAGTATTTT. It is translated as CASSSGTWGRNTQYF.

This clonotype has a count of ten or more. The V and J genes are TRBV20-1 and TRBJ1-5; D is uncertain. The CDR3 runs 12 residues. Germline V gives CDR1 DFQATT, CDR2 SNEGSKA (reference sequence). With 6 bases removed from V and 0 bases from J, the gap between germline ends came to 6 bases. The CDR3 coding sequence is TGCAGTGCCCAATATAGCAATCAGCCCCAGCATTTT. Encoded protein: CSAQYSNQPQHF.

The J gene is TRBJ2-7, the V gene TRBV3-1; D unclear. With 4 bases removed from V and 2 bases from J, the gap between germline ends came to 12 bases. This CDR3 is 14 amino acids long. Germline loops: CDR1 LGHDT, CDR2 YNNKEL (reference sequence). The CDR3 is CASSRSPDTYEQYF. The CDR3 DNA follows: TGTGCCAGCAGCCGAAGCCCAGATACCTACGAGCAGTACTTC.

The table lists this clonotype with many counts. The chain has TRBV29-1 and TRBJ2-5, with 8 bases lining up with TRBD2. The CDR3 is 13 residues long. The germline gives CDR1 SQVTM, CDR2 ANQGSEA. The trim removed 7 bases at V and 2 bases at J, leaving 6 bases unmatched. This CDR3 reads CSASGGGQETQYF. The CDR3 coding sequence is TGCAGCGCCTCTGGCGGGGGGCAAGAGACCCAGTACTTC. The entire variable domain, with the rest obtained from reference TRBV29-1 and TRBJ2-5, is as follows: SAVISQKPSRDICQRGTSLTIQCQVDSQVTMMFWYRQQPGQSLTLIATANQGSEATYESGFVIDKFPISRPNLTFSTLTVSNMSPEDSSIYLCSASGGGQETQYFGPGTRLLVL.

This clonotype has at least ten counts. V is TRBV6-2 or TRBV6-3 and J is TRBJ1-5; the D gene is possibly TRBD1 (6 bases). V was clipped by 7 bases and J by 2 bases, with 15 bases between them. This CDR3 has 15 residues. Germline V gives CDR1 MNHEY, CDR2 SVGEGT. CDR3 protein: CASIPAGERNQPQHF. For the CDR3, the DNA is TGTGCCAGCATCCCCGCAGGGGAGCGCAATCAGCCCCAGCATTTT.

This clonotype has more than one count but fewer than ten. J is TRBJ1-1 and V is TRBV20-1; D unresolved. Germline-derived CDR1 and CDR2 are DFQATT and SNEGSKA (reference sequence). The CDR3 is 10 residues long. V gave up 1 base and J gave up 9 bases, with 6 bases separating them. CDR3 sequence (DNA): TGCAGTGCTAGAGGTCTCCAAGCTTTCTTT. It encodes CSARGLQAFF.

Only a few counts were recorded for this clonotype. This sequence joins TRBV10-3 and TRBJ2-2; tentatively, D is TRBD1 or TRBD2 (5 bases each). V lost 0 bases and J 2 bases, leaving 7 bases between the germline ends. The CDR3 has 15 residues. Germline V gene lookup returns CDR1 ENHRY and CDR2 SYGVKD. The CDR3: CAISESRGNTGELFF. CDR3 nucleotide sequence: TGTGCCATCAGTGAGTCGAGGGGTAACACCGGGGAGCTGTTTTTT.

DNA of the CDR3: TGTGCCAGCAGTTTGGGTTACAATGAGCAGTTCTTC. It is translated as CASSLGYNEQFF. V is TRBV28 and J is TRBJ2-1; D not resolved. The germline V gene encodes CDR1 MDHEN and CDR2 SYDVKM. The germline V and J ends were trimmed by 3 bases and 4 bases, with 4 bases remaining between them. This CDR3 has 12 amino acids.

This clonotype was seen many times. This chain joins TRBV4-3 and TRBJ2-2, with D hard to call. Germline V CDR1 and CDR2: LGHNA, YSLEER. V lost 1 base and J 4 bases, leaving 10 bases between the germline ends. The CDR3 has 15 residues. The CDR3 spells CASSQGLDTTGELFF. CDR3 nucleotides: TGCGCCAGCAGCCAAGGGCTAGATACCACCGGGGAGCTGTTTTTT.

This clonotype has ten or more counts. V usage is TRBV19 and J usage is TRBJ2-3, with TRBD1 matching over 12 bases. CDR3 length: 16 amino acids. Per the germline V gene, CDR1 is LNHDA and CDR2 is SQIVND (reference sequence). V lost 7 bases and J lost 5; bases outside the gene matches: 10. The CDR3 sequence: CASTQPGQGARDTQYF. The CDR3, as DNA: TGTGCCAGTACCCAGCCGGGACAGGGGGCCAGAGATACGCAGTATTTT.

This clonotype came up many times. The chain recombines TRBV20-1 with TRBJ2-3, with D unclear. CDR1 DFQATT and CDR2 SNEGSKA come from the germline V gene (reference sequence). Trimming shortened V by 4 bases and J by 4 bases, and 18 bases separated the two germline ends. CDR3 length: 15 residues. CDR3 DNA: TGCAGTGCTAAAGGACCGTCCTCGGCGGCAGATACGCAGTATTTT. Protein sequence: CSAKGPSSAADTQYF.

The rearrangement joins TRBV2 to TRBJ2-1; TRBD2 might be the D (6 bases). Germline lookup yields CDR1 SNHLY and CDR2 FYNNEI. V was cut by 4 bases and J by 7 bases, with 11 bases left in between. This CDR3 region has 13 residues. CDR3 in DNA: TGTGCCAGCAGTGTTGGGGGGAGAAATGAGCAGTTCTTC. Amino acid sequence: CASSVGGRNEQFF.

This clonotype was counted many times. V and J are TRBV28 and TRBJ1-5; D is ambiguous. Germline loops: CDR1 MDHEN, CDR2 SYDVKM. Trimming took 2 bases from V and 9 from J, leaving 17 bases between them. There are 15 residues in the CDR3. The CDR3 protein is CASSLNPEDSRPQHF. The CDR3 region has the DNA TGTGCCAGCAGTTTAAACCCCGAGGATTCCCGGCCCCAGCATTTT.

In this sample, this clonotype turned up a few times. The J gene is TRBJ1-3, the V gene TRBV7-9; D ambiguous. The CDR3 consists of 15 residues. V was pared by 5 bases and J by 0 bases, with 11 bases between. Per germline, CDR1 SEHNR and CDR2 FQNEAQ (reference sequence). The CDR3 nucleotides are TGTGCCAGCAGCCCCGACGGATACTCTGGAAACACCATATATTTT. The encoded protein is CASSPDGYSGNTIYF.

This chain uses TRBV19 with TRBJ2-5; a possible D gene is TRBD1 (6 bases). In germline, CDR1 is LNHDA, CDR2 SQIVND (reference sequence). With 9 bases removed from V and 3 bases from J, the gap between germline ends came to 20 bases. CDR3 length: 15 amino acids. CDR3 nucleotides: TGTGCCAGCAGTCAAACAGGGAATATTGAAGAGACCCAGTACTTC. Protein product: CASSQTGNIEETQYF.

This clonotype was seen repeatedly, ten times or more. This sequence joins TRBV29-1 and TRBJ1-5; D gene unclear. This CDR3 comprises 15 residues. Per germline, CDR1 SQVTM and CDR2 ANQGSEA. The V end lost 4 bases, the J end lost 0 bases, and 13 bases lay between the germline ends. As DNA, the CDR3 is TGCAGCGTTGGATTTACAGCAAATAGCAATCAGCCCCAGCATTTT. Residues: CSVGFTANSNQPQHF.